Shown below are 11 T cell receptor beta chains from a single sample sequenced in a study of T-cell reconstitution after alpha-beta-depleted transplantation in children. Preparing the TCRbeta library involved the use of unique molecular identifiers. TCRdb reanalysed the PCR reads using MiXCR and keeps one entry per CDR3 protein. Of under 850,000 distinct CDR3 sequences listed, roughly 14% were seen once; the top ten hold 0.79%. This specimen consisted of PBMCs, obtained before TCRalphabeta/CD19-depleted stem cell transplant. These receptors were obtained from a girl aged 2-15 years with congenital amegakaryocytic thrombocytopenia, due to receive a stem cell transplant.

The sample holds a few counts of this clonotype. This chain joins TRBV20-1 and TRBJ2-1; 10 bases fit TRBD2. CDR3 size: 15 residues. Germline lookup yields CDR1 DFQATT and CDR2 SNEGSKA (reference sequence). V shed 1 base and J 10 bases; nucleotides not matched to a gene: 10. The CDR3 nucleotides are TGCAGTGCTAGAGCTCGGGTAGCGGGAGGAAGGGAGCAGTTCTTC. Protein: CSARARVAGGREQFF.

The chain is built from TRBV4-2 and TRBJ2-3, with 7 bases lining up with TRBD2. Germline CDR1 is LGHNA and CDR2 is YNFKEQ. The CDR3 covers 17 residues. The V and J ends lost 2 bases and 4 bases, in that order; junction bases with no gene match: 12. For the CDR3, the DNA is TGTGCCAGCAGCCAAATGGGGGGGAGTAGCGAGGCAGATACGCAGTATTTT. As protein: CASSQMGGSSEADTQYF.

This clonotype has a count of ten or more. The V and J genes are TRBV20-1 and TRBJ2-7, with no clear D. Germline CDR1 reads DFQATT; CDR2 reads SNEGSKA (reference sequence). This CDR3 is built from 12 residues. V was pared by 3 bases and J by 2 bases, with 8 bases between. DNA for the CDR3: TGCAGTGCTAGGGAACCGACCTACGAGCAGTACTTC. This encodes CSAREPTYEQYF.

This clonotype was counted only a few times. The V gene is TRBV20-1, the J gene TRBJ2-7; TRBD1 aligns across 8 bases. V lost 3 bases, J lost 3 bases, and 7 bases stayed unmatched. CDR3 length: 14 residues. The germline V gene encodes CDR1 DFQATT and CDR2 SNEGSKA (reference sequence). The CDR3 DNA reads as TGCAGTGCTAGTGACAGGGGTGCGGGCTACGAGCAGTACTTC. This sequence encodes CSASDRGAGYEQYF.

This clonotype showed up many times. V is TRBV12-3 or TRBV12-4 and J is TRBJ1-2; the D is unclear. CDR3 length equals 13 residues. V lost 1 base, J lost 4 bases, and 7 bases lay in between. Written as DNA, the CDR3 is TGTGCCAGCAGTTTAGACCCCAGCTATGGCTACACCTTC. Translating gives CASSLDPSYGYTF.

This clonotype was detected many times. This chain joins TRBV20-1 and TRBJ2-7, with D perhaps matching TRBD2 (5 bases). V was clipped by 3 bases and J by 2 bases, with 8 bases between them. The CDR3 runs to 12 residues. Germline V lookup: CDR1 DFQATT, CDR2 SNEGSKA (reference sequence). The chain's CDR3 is CSARPGAYEQYF. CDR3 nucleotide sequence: TGCAGTGCTAGGCCCGGGGCCTACGAGCAGTACTTC.

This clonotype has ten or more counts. The CDR3 coding sequence is TGCGCCAGCAGCCAATTACCCATTGGGACCCAGTACTTC. The encoded protein is CASSQLPIGTQYF. This chain links TRBV4-1 with TRBJ2-5; no clear D. Germline V gives CDR1 MGHRA, CDR2 YSYEKL. This CDR3 spans 13 amino acids. Trimming left V 2 bases short and J 7 bases short, with 11 bases between.

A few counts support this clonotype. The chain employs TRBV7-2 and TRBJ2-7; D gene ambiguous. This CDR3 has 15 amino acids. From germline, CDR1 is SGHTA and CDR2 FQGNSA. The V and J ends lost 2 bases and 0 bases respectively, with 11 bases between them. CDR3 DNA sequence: TGTGCCAGCAGCTTACCGGGCCTTTACTCCTACGAGCAGTACTTC. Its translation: CASSLPGLYSYEQYF.

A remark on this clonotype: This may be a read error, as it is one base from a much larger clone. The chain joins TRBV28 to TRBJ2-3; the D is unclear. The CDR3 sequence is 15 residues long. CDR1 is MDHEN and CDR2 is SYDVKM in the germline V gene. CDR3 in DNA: TGTGCCAGCAGTTTTGGATCGGTTAGCACAGATACGCTGTATTTT. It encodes CASSFGSVSTDTLYF.

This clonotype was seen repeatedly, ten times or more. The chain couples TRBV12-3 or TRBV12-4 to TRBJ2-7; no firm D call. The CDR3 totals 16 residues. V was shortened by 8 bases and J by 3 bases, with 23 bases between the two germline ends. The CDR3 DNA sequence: TGTGCCAGCGGCTCTAGTCTTGCGCAACACAACTACGAGCAGTACTTC. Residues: CASGSSLAQHNYEQYF.

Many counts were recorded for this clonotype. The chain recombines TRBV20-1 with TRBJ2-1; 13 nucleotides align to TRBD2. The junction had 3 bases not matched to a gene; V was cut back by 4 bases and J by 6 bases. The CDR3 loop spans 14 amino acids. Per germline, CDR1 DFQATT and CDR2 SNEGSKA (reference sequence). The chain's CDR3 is CSAKLAGGTNEQFF. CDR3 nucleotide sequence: TGCAGTGCTAAACTAGCGGGGGGGACCAATGAGCAGTTCTTC.